The T cell receptor beta chain described here comes from a study of response to subunit inactivated influenza vaccine. This clonotype was observed a handful of times. Its antigen is as yet unknown. Findings and limits, study-wide: Every seasonal influenza vaccination brings in few new T cells, the authors suggested.

TCRdb itself ran the RT-PCR reads through MiXCR, one entry per CDR3 protein. The sample consists of over 400,000 distinct CDR3 sequences, roughly 9.8% of them appearing once. The source is a man aged 50 or older who received an inactivated influenza vaccine. The material was PBMCs from blood, obtained about 40 days after vaccination.

The CDR3 reads CASNLGAVEGEQYF. The CDR3, as DNA: TGTGCCAGCAACCTAGGGGCGGTGGAAGGCGAGCAGTACTTC. V is TRBV7-2 and J is TRBJ2-7; possible D gene TRBD1, 5 bases. The germline gives CDR1 SGHTA, CDR2 FQGNSA. Trimming took 7 bases from V and 6 from J, leaving 19 bases between them. The CDR3 extends over 14 amino acids.